The source of this T cell receptor (beta chain) is a study of control samples from healthy donors and cancer patients. Per germline, CDR1 SGHTA and CDR2 FQGNSA. With 5 bases clipped from V and 6 bases from J, the junction kept 7 bases outside the gene matches. This CDR3 has 15 residues. Generated by immunoSEQ multiplex PCR, the TCRdb table keeps only in-frame clones and is missing some. The sample lists fewer than 65,000 clones, about 92% occurring once. The TCR sequence derives from a man aged 40-49 years with colorectal cancer. Sequencing was done on a sample of PBMCs. This chain uses TRBV7-2 with TRBJ1-5; 10 bases fit TRBD1. CDR3 in DNA: TGTGCCAGCAGCCGCAGACAGGGGGCGGGTCAGCCCCAGCATTTT. It specifies CASSRRQGAGQPQHF.